These T cell receptor beta chains were read from a single sample in a study of human versus mouse CDR3 diversity and MHC coevolution. Measured with immunoSEQ multiplex PCR; TCRdb has only the in-frame clones, and not every one. The sample gives tens of thousands of clones, 85% to 95% of which show up once; about 0.14% is in the top ten. The sequenced material came from naive CD4+ T cells from blood. Receptors originate from a person aged 30 to 69 in good health. Both conserved end residues are part of each CDR3. Fields, in order: clone size, V gene, J gene, D gene, CDR3 DNA, CDR3 protein. The D gene is left open where the match is weak. The size field is filled for only some rows; it gives once, few, many or a size class.

-	TRBV5-4	TRBJ2-7	-	TGTGCCAGCAGCCGTACAGGGCGCTATGAGGAGCAGTACTTC	CASSRTGRYEEQYF
-	TRBV7-2	TRBJ2-7	TRBD2	TGTGCCAGCAGCAGTACTAGCGGGAGCGCCTACGAGCAGTACTTC	CASSSTSGSAYEQYF
-	TRBV5-1	TRBJ2-2	-	TGCGCCAGCAGCTGGCGGGGACAGACTGGTGTTGGGTACACCGGGGAGCTGTTTTTT	CASSWRGQTGVGYTGELFF
-	TRBV10-3	TRBJ2-1	-	TGTGCCATCACTACGGGAGCGACCAATGAGCAGTTCTTC	CAITTGATNEQFF
-	TRBV28	TRBJ2-5	-	TGTGCCAGCAGTACAGACCAAGAGACCCAGTACTTC	CASSTDQETQYF
-	TRBV19	TRBJ1-2	-	TGTGCCAGTAGCTCATTGGGCGATTTTGAAGACTATGGCTACACCTTC	CASSSLGDFEDYGYTF
-	TRBV4-2	TRBJ1-6	-	TGTGCCAGCAGCCAATTCTTACACGGGGGGAATAATTCACCCCTCCACTTT	CASSQFLHGGNNSPLHF
once	TRBV15	TRBJ2-4	TRBD2	TGTGCCACCAGCAGAGGGACTAGCGGGGGAGCCAAAAACATTCAGTACTTC	CATSRGTSGGAKNIQYF
-	TRBV10-2	TRBJ1-6	TRBD1	TGCGCCAGCAATCAGGACAGGGGCAATTCACCCCTCCACTTT	CASNQDRGNSPLHF
few	TRBV28	TRBJ1-4	TRBD1	TGTGCCAGCAGTTTGTTTAATTTAGGGCAGGGGGCTGGAAATGAAAAACTGTTTTTT	CASSLFNLGQGAGNEKLFF
-	TRBV21-1	TRBJ2-7	-	TGTGCCAGCAGCAAAGCTGGCACTACCTACGAGCAGTACTTC	CASSKAGTTYEQYF
-	TRBV15	TRBJ2-7	-	TGTGCCACCAGCAGAGATGGGCCAGGGCTCTCCTACGAGCAGTACTTC	CATSRDGPGLSYEQYF
-	TRBV6-5	TRBJ2-7	-	TGTGCCAGCAGCAGGGGTTCGTTGGAGCAGTACTTC	CASSRGSLEQYF
-	TRBV30	TRBJ1-5	TRBD1	TGTGCCTGGAGTCCCGGGACAGTCAATCAGCCCCAGCATTTT	CAWSPGTVNQPQHF
once	TRBV6-5	TRBJ1-2	TRBD1	TGTGCCAGCAGTTACGAGGACAGGGACGGCTATGGCTACACCTTC	CASSYEDRDGYGYTF
-	TRBV5-4	TRBJ1-5	-	TGTGCCAGCAGCCCGCGGGGACCCCAGCATTTT	CASSPRGPQHF
-	TRBV5-1	TRBJ2-2	-	TGCGCCAGCAAGCTGCTTAGCTTGGTCGGGGAGCTGTTTTTT	CASKLLSLVGELFF
-	TRBV19	TRBJ2-2	TRBD1	TGTGCCAGTTCACAGGGGGTGAACACCGGGGAGCTGTTTTTT	CASSQGVNTGELFF
-	TRBV7-9	TRBJ2-3	-	TGTGCCAGCAGCTTCCGGCGGGGTAGCACAGATACGCAGTATTTT	CASSFRRGSTDTQYF
-	TRBV5-1	TRBJ2-1	TRBD2	TGCGCCAGCAGCTATCCGGGACTAGCGGGAGTTTCCTACAATGAGCAGTTCTTC	CASSYPGLAGVSYNEQFF
-	TRBV4-1	TRBJ1-1	TRBD1	TGCGCCAGCAGCCGGCCACAGGGGGGGAACACTGAAGCTTTCTTT	CASSRPQGGNTEAFF
-	TRBV19	TRBJ1-2	-	TGTGCCAGTACCATGGTCGGCCAGGGAGGCCTTGGCTACACCTTC	CASTMVGQGGLGYTF